The 29 T cell receptor beta chains below come from one sample, sequenced in a study of blood T cell repertoires in COVID-19. Sequencing was performed with immunoSEQ multiplex PCR; in TCRdb, only in-frame clones are kept and a portion is missing. The table shows tens of thousands of clones, with 80% to 90% occurring only once. The specimen sequenced was peripheral blood. The receptors come from a man at least 80 years old with acute or convalescent COVID-19.

This chain links TRBV2 with TRBJ1-2; the D is unclear. V gave up 6 bases and J gave up 8 bases, with 19 bases separating them. Germline CDR1 SNHLY, CDR2 FYNNEI. The CDR3 is 14 amino acids. The CDR3 nucleotides read TGTGCCAGCAGGAGACTGACTACCTCGGGCGGCTACACCTTC. It yields the protein CASRRLTTSGGYTF.

The rearrangement joins TRBV28 to TRBJ2-3, with TRBD1 matching 8 bases. Looked up from germline, CDR1 is MDHEN and CDR2 is SYDVKM. The CDR3 loop spans 14 amino acids. V trimming: 5 bases; J trimming: 6 bases; junction bases outside the gene matches: 7. The CDR3 loop reads CASSPTGASDTQYF. DNA for the CDR3: TGTGCCAGCAGTCCGACAGGGGCCTCCGATACGCAGTATTTT.

This clone appeared once. The chain recombines TRBV6-2 or TRBV6-3 with TRBJ1-1; possibly TRBD1 for D (6 bases). Germline V gene lookup returns CDR1 MNHEY and CDR2 SVGEGT. The CDR3 runs 13 residues. The V and J ends lost 6 bases and 4 bases respectively, with 12 bases between them. CDR3 region: CASSLIRGTEAFF. CDR3 sequence (DNA): TGTGCCAGCAGCCTCATCAGGGGCACTGAAGCTTTCTTT.

Points on this clone: At one boundary the junction diverges from the germline segment, which might be a read error. This chain connects TRBV24-1 to TRBJ1-2; D unclear. CDR1 KGHDR and CDR2 SFDVKD come from the germline V gene. This CDR3 contains 11 residues. CDR3 coding DNA: TGTGCCACCCGTGACGGGGTCGGCTACACCTTC. Amino acid sequence: CATRDGVGYTF.

This sequence joins TRBV6-5 and TRBJ2-3, with D possibly matching TRBD1 (6 bases). Germline loops: CDR1 MNHEY, CDR2 SVGAGI. This CDR3 has 13 residues. The V end was cut by 7 bases, the J end by 7 bases, with 15 bases between. CDR3 sequence: CASNPTGTHTQYF. CDR3 in DNA: TGTGCCAGCAACCCTACAGGGACCCATACGCAGTATTTT.

The chain combines TRBV6-2 or TRBV6-3 with TRBJ1-1; no clear D. This CDR3 is 12 amino acids long. CDR1 and CDR2 from the germline V gene are MNHEY and SVGEGT. V was cut by 5 bases and J by 2 bases, with 6 bases left in between. The CDR3 loop reads CASSTFNTEAFF. CDR3 nucleotides: TGTGCCAGCAGTACTTTCAACACTGAAGCTTTCTTT.

The J gene is TRBJ1-1, the V gene TRBV11-1; a possible D gene is TRBD1 (5 bases). Trimming shortened V by 5 bases and J by 11 bases, and 12 bases separated the two germline ends. CDR1 SGHAT and CDR2 FQDESV come from the germline V gene (reference sequence). The CDR3 sequence is 11 residues long. The CDR3 loop is CASSLDSTAFF. The CDR3 nucleotides are TGTGCCAGCAGCCTCGACAGTACCGCTTTCTTT. Complete variable domain (other parts from reference TRBV11-1 and TRBJ1-1): EAEVAQSPRYKITEKSQAVAFWCDPISGHATLYWYRQILGQGPELLVQFQDESVVDDSQLPKDRFSAERLKGVDSTLKIQPAELGDSAMYLCASSLDSTAFFGQGTRLTVV.

This rearrangement joins TRBV3-1 (or the pseudogene TRBV3-2) to TRBJ1-2, with TRBD1 as a possible D gene (6 bases). The V end was cut by 1 base, the J end by 6 bases, with 12 bases between. Germline CDR1 is LGHDT and CDR2 is YNNKEL (reference sequence). The length of the CDR3 is 14 residues. The CDR3 sequence: CASSQGGGANGYTF. CDR3 coding DNA: TGTGCCAGCAGCCAAGGTGGGGGGGCTAATGGCTACACCTTC.

The V and J genes are TRBV5-1 and TRBJ1-1; 7 bases agree with TRBD1. This CDR3 has 15 amino acids. With 4 bases clipped from V and 2 bases from J, the junction kept 8 bases outside the gene matches. In germline, CDR1 is SGHRS, CDR2 YFSETQ. DNA of the CDR3: TGCGCCAGCAGCCAGGGGGTAGGAGATAACACTGAAGCTTTCTTT. The encoded protein is CASSQGVGDNTEAFF.

In this sample, this clone turned up a few times. This chain connects TRBV7-2 to TRBJ1-1, with D unresolved. The CDR3 has 11 residues. V was pared by 5 bases and J by 3 bases, with 4 bases between. Germline V lookup: CDR1 SGHTA, CDR2 FQGNSA. The CDR3 DNA sequence: TGTGCCAGCAGCCCATACACTGAAGCTTTCTTT. It translates to CASSPYTEAFF.

The chain employs TRBV18 and TRBJ1-2, with a tentative D call TRBD1 (5 bases). V was clipped by 1 base and J by 3 bases, with 12 bases between them. This CDR3 has 15 residues. The germline CDR1 and CDR2 sequences are KGHSH and LQKENI. The CDR3 DNA reads TGTGCCAGCTCACCACGGACACCTCCAGACTATGGCTACACCTTC. Protein sequence: CASSPRTPPDYGYTF.

This chain connects TRBV5-1 to TRBJ2-7, with a tentative D call TRBD2 (5 bases). The CDR3 spans 15 residues. Germline V lookup: CDR1 SGHRS, CDR2 YFSETQ. Trimming removed 0 bases at V and 2 bases at J, with 12 bases between. The DNA for the CDR3 is TGCGCCAGCAGCTTGGATTCGGGATACGCCTACGAGCAGTACTTC. Translation gives CASSLDSGYAYEQYF.

This chain joins TRBV5-8 and TRBJ1-4; possible D gene TRBD1, 6 bases. V was trimmed by 3 bases and J by 0 bases, leaving 15 bases between them. From germline, CDR1 is SGHTS and CDR2 YDEGEE. This CDR3 has 17 residues. Here the CDR3 DNA reads TGTGCCAGCAGCTGGGGGACACTGCTCGCAACTAATGAAAAACTGTTTTTT. It codes for CASSWGTLLATNEKLFF.

This clone came up once. The V call is TRBV19, the J call TRBJ2-1; 7 bases line up with TRBD1. This CDR3 comprises 14 residues. Germline lookup yields CDR1 LNHDA and CDR2 SQIVND (reference sequence). V was pared by 6 bases and J by 4 bases, with 6 bases of the junction left unmatched. In DNA, the CDR3 is TGTGCCAGTAGGGGGACAGAAAGGTACAATGAGCAGTTCTTC. It translates to CASRGTERYNEQFF.

In DNA form, the CDR3 reads TGTGCCAGTAGCACCGGGACTAGCGGGTATTTGAACATTCAGTACTTC. Amino acid sequence: CASSTGTSGYLNIQYF. This chain joins TRBV19 and TRBJ2-4; 12 positions match TRBD2. Germline CDR1 reads LNHDA; CDR2 reads SQIVND (reference sequence). This CDR3 spans 16 amino acids. After removal of 6 bases from V and 7 bases from J, the junction contained 10 bases not matched to a gene.

The genes are TRBV10-1 and TRBJ2-7, with 11 bases lining up with TRBD2. V dropped 4 bases and J dropped 1; count of bases not matched to a gene: 0. CDR1 and CDR2 (germline): WNHNN, SYGVQD (reference sequence). CDR3 length: 14 residues. Here the CDR3 DNA reads TGCGCCAGCAGTGGACTAGCGGGGTCCTACGAGCAGTACTTC. It yields the protein CASSGLAGSYEQYF.

This sequence joins TRBV6-5 and TRBJ1-6; TRBD1 matches 9 bases. Germline V lookup: CDR1 MNHEY, CDR2 SVGAGI. The CDR3 length is 16 residues. V dropped 0 bases and J dropped 8; count of bases not matched to a gene: 5. The CDR3 here is CASSYSGTGHYSPLHF. The CDR3 bases are TGTGCCAGCAGTTACTCTGGGACAGGGCATTATTCACCCCTCCACTTT.

The V call is TRBV5-1, the J call TRBJ1-4, with 7 bases identical to TRBD1. CDR3 length: 15 amino acids. The germline V gene encodes CDR1 SGHRS and CDR2 YFSETQ. The trim removed 4 bases at V and 4 bases at J, leaving 7 bases unmatched. In DNA form, the CDR3 reads TGCGCCAGCAGCCAGCGACAGGGCAATAATGAAAAACTGTTTTTT. Translation: CASSQRQGNNEKLFF. Using reference TRBV5-1 and TRBJ1-4 for the parts outside the CDR3, the full variable domain is KAGVTQTPRYLIKTRGQQVTLSCSPISGHRSVSWYQQTPGQGLQFLFEYFSETQRNKGNFPGRFSGRQFSNSRSEMNVSTLELGDSALYLCASSQRQGNNEKLFFGSGTQLSVL.

The CDR3 sequence is CASSLGLAGENEQYF. CDR3 DNA sequence: TGTGCCAGCAGCTTAGGACTAGCGGGAGAGAACGAGCAGTACTTC. V and J are TRBV7-2 and TRBJ2-7; TRBD2 agrees at 12 bases. Germline loops: CDR1 SGHTA, CDR2 FQGNSA. Trimming cost V 1 base and J 5 bases; bases outside gene matches: 3. This CDR3 comprises 15 residues.

V usage is TRBV24-1 and J usage is TRBJ2-2; 7 bases match TRBD2. J was trimmed by 3 bases and V by 5 bases; bases with no gene match: 2. This CDR3 is 14 amino acids long. Germline assignment: CDR1 KGHDR and CDR2 SFDVKD. The CDR3 DNA is TGTGCCACCAGTGGCGGGGGATACACCGGGGAGCTGTTTTTT. Protein: CATSGGGYTGELFF.

The chain recombines TRBV20-1 with TRBJ2-3, with TRBD2 matching 7 bases. Germline V CDR1 and CDR2: DFQATT, SNEGSKA (reference sequence). With V trimmed by 6 bases and J by 0 bases, 12 bases remained unmatched. This CDR3 is 16 amino acids long. The CDR3 sequence: CSASRSSGPSTDTQYF. The DNA for the CDR3 is TGCAGTGCCAGTCGGTCTAGCGGACCTAGCACAGATACGCAGTATTTT.

A few counts support this clone. The V gene is TRBV3-1 (or the pseudogene TRBV3-2), the J gene TRBJ2-2, with no clear D. There are 14 residues in the CDR3. Trimming left V 4 bases short and J 0 bases short, with 6 bases between. CDR1 LGHDT and CDR2 YNNKEL come from the germline V gene (reference sequence). CDR3 in DNA: TGTGCCAGCAGCCCCCCAGCGAACACCGGGGAGCTGTTTTTT. Translated, it gives CASSPPANTGELFF.

The rearrangement uses TRBV7-2 and TRBJ2-1; the match to TRBD2 covers 15 bases. Germline assignment: CDR1 SGHTA and CDR2 FQGNSA. V was clipped by 5 bases and J by 15 bases; unmatched bases: 11. CDR3 length: 15 residues. Here the CDR3 DNA reads TGTGCCAGCAGCCAATCAAGGACTAGCGGGAGGGCCGTGTTCTTC. Its translation: CASSQSRTSGRAVFF.

This clone has just a few counts. The chain combines TRBV29-1 with TRBJ1-1, with 8 nucleotides matching TRBD1. CDR3 size: 13 residues. V was pared by 6 bases and J by 1 base, with 4 bases of the junction left unmatched. CDR1 SQVTM and CDR2 ANQGSEA come from the germline V gene. The CDR3 is CSVGQGGNTEAFF. Here the CDR3 DNA reads TGCAGCGTCGGACAGGGTGGGAACACTGAAGCTTTCTTT.

The V gene is TRBV7-3, the J gene TRBJ1-2; a possible D gene is TRBD1 (6 bases). V lost 5 bases and J lost 8, with 15 bases in between. Germline V CDR1 and CDR2: SGHTA, FQGTGA. This CDR3 has 13 amino acids. As DNA, the CDR3 is TGTGCCAGCAGCCCCGACAGGCTCTACGGCTACACCTTC. Residues: CASSPDRLYGYTF.

This chain uses TRBV6-2 or TRBV6-3 with TRBJ2-5; 7 bases are a match to TRBD1. Germline CDR1 is MNHEY and CDR2 is SVGEGT. With 2 bases clipped from V and 1 base from J, the junction kept 4 bases outside the gene matches. The CDR3 extends over 15 amino acids. The CDR3 DNA sequence: TGTGCCAGCAGTTACGGGACAGCTAGCCAAGAGACCCAGTACTTC. Amino acid sequence: CASSYGTASQETQYF.

The rearrangement joins TRBV6-5 to TRBJ2-5, with D unresolved. CDR1 and CDR2 (germline): MNHEY, SVGAGI. The CDR3 length is 15 residues. V shed 2 bases and J shed 2 bases, with 12 bases lying between them. CDR3 nucleotide sequence: TGTGCCAGCAGTTACGCCCGGTGGCGGCAAGAGACCCAGTACTTC. Residues: CASSYARWRQETQYF.

The chain links TRBV29-1 to TRBJ2-1; 10 positions agree with TRBD2. The V and J ends lost 2 bases and 6 bases, in that order; junction bases with no gene match: 4. This CDR3 contains 14 residues. Germline CDR1 reads SQVTM; CDR2 reads ANQGSEA. CDR3 sequence (DNA): TGCAGCGTTGAACCCTGGACTAGCGGCAATGAGCAGTTCTTC. This gives the protein CSVEPWTSGNEQFF.

This rearrangement joins TRBV4-1 to TRBJ2-3; TRBD2 is a possible D gene (5 bases). This CDR3 comprises 16 residues. Germline loops: CDR1 MGHRA, CDR2 YSYEKL. The V and J ends lost 1 base and 0 bases respectively, with 11 bases between them. CDR3 sequence (DNA): TGCGCCAGCAGCCAAGCAGTAGCGTTGAGCACAGATACGCAGTATTTT. Translating it yields CASSQAVALSTDTQYF.